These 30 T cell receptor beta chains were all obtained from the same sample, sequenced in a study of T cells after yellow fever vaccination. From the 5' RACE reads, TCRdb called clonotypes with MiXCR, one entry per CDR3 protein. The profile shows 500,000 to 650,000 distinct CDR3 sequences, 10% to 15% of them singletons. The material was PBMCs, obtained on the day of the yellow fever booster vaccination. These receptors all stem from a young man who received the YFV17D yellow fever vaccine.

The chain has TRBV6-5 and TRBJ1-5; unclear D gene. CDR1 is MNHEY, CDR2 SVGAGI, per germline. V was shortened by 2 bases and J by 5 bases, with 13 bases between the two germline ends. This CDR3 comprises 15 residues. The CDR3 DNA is TGTGCCAGCAGTTACGACGCCCTCGGGGATCAGCCCCAGCATTTT. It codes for CASSYDALGDQPQHF.

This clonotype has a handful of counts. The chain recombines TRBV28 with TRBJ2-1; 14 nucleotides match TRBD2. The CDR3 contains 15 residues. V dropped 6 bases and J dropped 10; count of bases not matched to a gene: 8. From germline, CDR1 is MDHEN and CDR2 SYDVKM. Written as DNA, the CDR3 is TGTGCCAGCAGCACGACTAGCGGGAGGGCCTGGGAGCAGTTCTTC. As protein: CASSTTSGRAWEQFF.

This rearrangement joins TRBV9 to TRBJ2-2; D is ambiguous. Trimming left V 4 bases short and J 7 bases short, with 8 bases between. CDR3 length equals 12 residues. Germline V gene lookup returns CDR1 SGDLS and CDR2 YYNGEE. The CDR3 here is CASSNPNGELFF. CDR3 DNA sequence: TGTGCCAGCAGCAACCCCAACGGGGAGCTGTTTTTT.

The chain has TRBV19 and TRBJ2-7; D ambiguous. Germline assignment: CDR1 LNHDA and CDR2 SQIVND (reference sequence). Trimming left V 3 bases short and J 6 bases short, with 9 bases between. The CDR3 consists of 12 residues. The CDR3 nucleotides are TGTGCCAGTAGTATTGGGCGAGGCGAGCAGTACTTC. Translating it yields CASSIGRGEQYF.

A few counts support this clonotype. The CDR3 DNA reads TGCAGTGTCCAATCTGGCGGGAGGGCAGATACGCAGTATTTT. Its translation is CSVQSGGRADTQYF. The rearrangement links TRBV20-1 to TRBJ2-3, with 9 nucleotides matching TRBD2. The V gene end was trimmed by 7 bases and the J gene end by 4 bases; junction bases not matched to a gene: 9. This CDR3 has 14 amino acids. The germline V gene has CDR1 DFQATT and CDR2 SNEGSKA (reference sequence).

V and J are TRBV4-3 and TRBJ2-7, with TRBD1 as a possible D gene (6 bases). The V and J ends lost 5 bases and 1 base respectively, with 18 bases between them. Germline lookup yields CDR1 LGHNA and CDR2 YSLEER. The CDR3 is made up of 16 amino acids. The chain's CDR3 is CASSFSPRDTSYEQYF. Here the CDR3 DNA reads TGCGCCAGCAGCTTCTCTCCCCGGGACACTTCCTACGAGCAGTACTTC.

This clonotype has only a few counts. The CDR3 protein is CSARDLGLAGDSNTQYF. The CDR3 nucleotides are TGCAGTGCTAGAGATCTGGGACTAGCGGGAGATAGTAATACGCAGTATTTT. The chain couples TRBV20-1 to TRBJ2-3; 14 positions agree with TRBD2. J was trimmed by 7 bases and V by 0 bases; bases with no gene match: 9. This CDR3 has 17 amino acids. The germline V gene encodes CDR1 DFQATT and CDR2 SNEGSKA (reference sequence).

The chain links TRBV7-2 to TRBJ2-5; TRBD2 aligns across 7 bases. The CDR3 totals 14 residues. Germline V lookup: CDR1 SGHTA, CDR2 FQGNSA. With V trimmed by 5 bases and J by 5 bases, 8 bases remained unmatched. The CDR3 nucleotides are TGTGCCAGCAGCGTATTAGCGGGCGGTGAGACCCAGTACTTC. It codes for CASSVLAGGETQYF. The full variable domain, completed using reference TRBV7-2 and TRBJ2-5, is GAGVSQSPSNKVTEKGKDVELRCDPISGHTALYWYRQSLGQGLEFLIYFQGNSAPDKSGLPSDRFSAERTGGSVSTLTIQRTQQEDSAVYLCASSVLAGGETQYFGPGTRLLVL.

Written as DNA, the CDR3 is TGTGCCAGCTCTCCAATGACGGTCGGCACAGATACGCAGTATTTT. Its translation is CASSPMTVGTDTQYF. The chain uses TRBV18 and TRBJ2-3; D is uncertain. This CDR3 region has 15 residues. V lost 6 bases and J 1 base, leaving 14 bases between the germline ends. Germline V gene lookup returns CDR1 KGHSH and CDR2 LQKENI.

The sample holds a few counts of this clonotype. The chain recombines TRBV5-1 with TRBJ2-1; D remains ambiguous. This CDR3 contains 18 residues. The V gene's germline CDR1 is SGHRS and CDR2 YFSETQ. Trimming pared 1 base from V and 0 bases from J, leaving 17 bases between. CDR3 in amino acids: CASSLRSSTPNSYNEQFF. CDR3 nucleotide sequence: TGCGCCAGCAGCTTGAGGTCCTCCACGCCTAACTCCTACAATGAGCAGTTCTTC.

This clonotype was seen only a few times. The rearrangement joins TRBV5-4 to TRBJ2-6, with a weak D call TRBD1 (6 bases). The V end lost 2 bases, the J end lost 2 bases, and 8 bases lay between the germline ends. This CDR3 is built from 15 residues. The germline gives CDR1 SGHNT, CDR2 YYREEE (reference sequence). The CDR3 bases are TGTGCCAGCAGCTTACCAGGGGCTGGGGCCAACGTCCTGACTTTC. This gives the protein CASSLPGAGANVLTF.

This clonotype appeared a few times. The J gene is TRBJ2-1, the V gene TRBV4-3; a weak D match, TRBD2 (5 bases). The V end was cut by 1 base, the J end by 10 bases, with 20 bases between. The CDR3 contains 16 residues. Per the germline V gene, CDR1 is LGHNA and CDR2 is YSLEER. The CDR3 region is CASSQGQPLGRSEQFF. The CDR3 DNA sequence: TGCGCCAGCAGCCAAGGCCAACCCCTTGGGAGATCAGAGCAGTTCTTC.

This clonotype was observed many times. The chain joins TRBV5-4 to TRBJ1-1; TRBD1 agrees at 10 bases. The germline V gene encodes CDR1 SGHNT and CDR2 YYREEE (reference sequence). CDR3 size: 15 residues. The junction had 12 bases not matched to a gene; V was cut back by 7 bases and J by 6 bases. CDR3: CASGPGDRGRAEAFF. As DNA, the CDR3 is TGTGCCAGCGGCCCGGGGGACAGGGGCCGGGCTGAAGCTTTCTTT.

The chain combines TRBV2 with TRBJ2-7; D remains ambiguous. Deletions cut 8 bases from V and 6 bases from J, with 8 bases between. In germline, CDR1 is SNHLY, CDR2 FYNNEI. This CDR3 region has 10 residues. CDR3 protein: CASGFAEQYF. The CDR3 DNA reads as TGTGCCAGCGGGTTCGCCGAGCAGTACTTC.

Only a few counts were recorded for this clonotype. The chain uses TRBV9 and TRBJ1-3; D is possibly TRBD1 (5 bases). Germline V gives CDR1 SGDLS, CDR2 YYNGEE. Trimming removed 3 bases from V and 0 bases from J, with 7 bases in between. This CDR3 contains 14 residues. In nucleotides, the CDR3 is TGTGCCAGCAGCGACAGGCCCTCTGGAAACACCATATATTTT. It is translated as CASSDRPSGNTIYF.

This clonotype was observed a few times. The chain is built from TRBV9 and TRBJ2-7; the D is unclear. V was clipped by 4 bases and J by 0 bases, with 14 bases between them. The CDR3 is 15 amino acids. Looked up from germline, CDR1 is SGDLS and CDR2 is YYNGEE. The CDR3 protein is CASSPWENPSYEQYF. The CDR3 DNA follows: TGTGCCAGCAGCCCCTGGGAAAACCCCTCCTACGAGCAGTACTTC.

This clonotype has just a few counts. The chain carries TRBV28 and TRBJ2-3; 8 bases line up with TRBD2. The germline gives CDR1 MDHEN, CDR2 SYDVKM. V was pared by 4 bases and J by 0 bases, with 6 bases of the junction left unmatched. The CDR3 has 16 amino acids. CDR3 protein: CASSSLLAASTDTQYF. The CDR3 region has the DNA TGTGCCAGCAGTTCCCTACTAGCGGCAAGCACAGATACGCAGTATTTT.

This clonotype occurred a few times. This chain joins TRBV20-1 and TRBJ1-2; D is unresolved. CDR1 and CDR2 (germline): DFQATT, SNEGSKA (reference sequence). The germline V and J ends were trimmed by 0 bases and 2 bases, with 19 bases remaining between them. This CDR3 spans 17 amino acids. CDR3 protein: CSARDPLGGGMNYGYTF. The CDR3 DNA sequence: TGCAGTGCTAGAGATCCCTTAGGTGGAGGGATGAACTATGGCTACACCTTC.

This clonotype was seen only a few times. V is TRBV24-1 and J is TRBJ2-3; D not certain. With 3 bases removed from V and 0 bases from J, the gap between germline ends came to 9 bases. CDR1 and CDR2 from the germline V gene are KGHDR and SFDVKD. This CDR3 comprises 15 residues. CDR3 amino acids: CATSDRTESTDTQYF. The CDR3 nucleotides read TGTGCCACCAGTGATCGGACGGAGAGCACAGATACGCAGTATTTT.

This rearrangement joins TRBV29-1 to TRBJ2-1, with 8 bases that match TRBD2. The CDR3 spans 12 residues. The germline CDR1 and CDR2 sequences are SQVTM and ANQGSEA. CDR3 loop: CSYSGVGDEQFF. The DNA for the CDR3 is TGCAGTTATAGCGGGGTGGGAGATGAGCAGTTCTTC.

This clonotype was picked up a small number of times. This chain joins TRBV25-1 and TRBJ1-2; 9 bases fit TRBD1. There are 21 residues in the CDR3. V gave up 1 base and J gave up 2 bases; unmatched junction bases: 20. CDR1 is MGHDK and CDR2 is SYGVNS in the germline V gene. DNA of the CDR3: TGTGCCAGCAGTGAATTTAAATTCCCCACCACAGGGGGCGCCGGGAACTATGGCTACACCTTC. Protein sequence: CASSEFKFPTTGGAGNYGYTF.

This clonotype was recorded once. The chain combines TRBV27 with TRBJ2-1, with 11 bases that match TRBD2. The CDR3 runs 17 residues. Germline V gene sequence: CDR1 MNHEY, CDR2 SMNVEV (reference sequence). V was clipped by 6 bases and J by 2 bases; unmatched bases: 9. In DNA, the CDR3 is TGTGCCAGCAGCGACCGGGGACTAGCGGAACCCTACAATGAGCAGTTCTTC. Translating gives CASSDRGLAEPYNEQFF.

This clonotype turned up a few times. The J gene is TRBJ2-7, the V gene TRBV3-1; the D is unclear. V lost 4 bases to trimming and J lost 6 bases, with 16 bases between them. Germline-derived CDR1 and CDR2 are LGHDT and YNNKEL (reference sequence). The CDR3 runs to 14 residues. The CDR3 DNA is TGTGCCAGCAGCCCTAATAGCTTGTCGGGCGAGCAGTACTTC. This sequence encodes CASSPNSLSGEQYF.

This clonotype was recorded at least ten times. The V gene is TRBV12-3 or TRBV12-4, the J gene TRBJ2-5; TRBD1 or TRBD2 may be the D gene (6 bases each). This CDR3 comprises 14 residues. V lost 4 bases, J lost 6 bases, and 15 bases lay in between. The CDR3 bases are TGTGCCAGCAGTTCAGGGGACTCCTCGAAGACCCAGTACTTC. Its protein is CASSSGDSSKTQYF.

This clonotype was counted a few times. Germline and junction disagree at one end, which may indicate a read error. Here the CDR3 reads CASSSGAPRIF. The CDR3 DNA is TGTGCCAGCAGCTCTGGAGCCCCGCGGATCTTC. V is TRBV5-6 and J is TRBJ2-1; no firm D call. Per the germline V gene, CDR1 is SGHDT and CDR2 is YYEEEE. CDR3 length: 11 residues.

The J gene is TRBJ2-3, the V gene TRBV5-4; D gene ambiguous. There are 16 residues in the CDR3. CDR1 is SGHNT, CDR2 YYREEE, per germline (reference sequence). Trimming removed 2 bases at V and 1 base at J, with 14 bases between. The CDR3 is CASSLGPDDRTDTQYF. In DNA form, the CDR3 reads TGTGCCAGCAGCTTAGGACCCGACGACCGCACAGATACGCAGTATTTT.

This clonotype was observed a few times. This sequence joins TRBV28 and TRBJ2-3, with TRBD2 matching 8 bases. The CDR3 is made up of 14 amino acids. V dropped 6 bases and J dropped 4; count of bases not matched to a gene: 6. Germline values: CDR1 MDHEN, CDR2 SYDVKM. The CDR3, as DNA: TGTGCCAGCAGACAAGCGGGAGCCCCAGATACGCAGTATTTT. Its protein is CASRQAGAPDTQYF.

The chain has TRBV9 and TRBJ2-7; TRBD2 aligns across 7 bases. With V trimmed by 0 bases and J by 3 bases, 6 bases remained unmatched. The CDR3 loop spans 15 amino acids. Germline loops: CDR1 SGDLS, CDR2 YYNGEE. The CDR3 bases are TGTGCCAGCAGCGTAGCGGGGGGAAACCTCTACGAGCAGTACTTC. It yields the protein CASSVAGGNLYEQYF. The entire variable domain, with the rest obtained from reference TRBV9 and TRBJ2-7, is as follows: DSGVTQTPKHLITATGQRVTLRCSPRSGDLSVYWYQQSLDQGLQFLIQYYNGEERAKGNILERFSAQQFPDLHSELNLSSLELGDSALYFCASSVAGGNLYEQYFGPGTRLTVT.

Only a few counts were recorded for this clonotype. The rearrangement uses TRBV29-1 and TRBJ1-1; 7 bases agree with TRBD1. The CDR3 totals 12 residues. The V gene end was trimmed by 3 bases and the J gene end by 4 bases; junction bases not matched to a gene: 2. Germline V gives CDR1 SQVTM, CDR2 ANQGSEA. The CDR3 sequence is CSVDQGGTEAFF. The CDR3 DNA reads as TGCAGCGTTGATCAGGGGGGCACTGAAGCTTTCTTT.

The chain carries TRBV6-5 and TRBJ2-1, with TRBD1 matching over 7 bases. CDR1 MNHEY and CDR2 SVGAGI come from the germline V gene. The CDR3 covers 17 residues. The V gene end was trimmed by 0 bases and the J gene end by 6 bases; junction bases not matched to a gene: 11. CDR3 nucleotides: TGTGCCAGCAGTTACTCGAGATCGGGACAGACCTTCAATGAGCAGTTCTTC. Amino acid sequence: CASSYSRSGQTFNEQFF.